Detailed here is one TCR beta chain. The antigen is unknown. This sample is drawn from a study of T cell responses to AZD1222 COVID-19 vaccine. Study-wide results and caveats: The number of AZD1222 recipients seropositive at baseline was only 5 to 7.

Measured with immunoSEQ multiplex PCR; TCRdb has only the in-frame clones, and not every one. The data show some 100,000 clones, more than 70% seen once. V was trimmed by 0 bases and J by 10 bases, leaving 12 bases between them. There are 14 residues in the CDR3. Germline lookup yields CDR1 LGHNA and CDR2 YSLEER. The chain has TRBV4-3 and TRBJ1-4; D is ambiguous. The input for sequencing was peripheral blood, taken 28 days after the second AZD1222 dose. The receptor was isolated from an adult who received the AZD1222 COVID-19 vaccine. CDR3 sequence: CASSQDIADGKLFF. CDR3 coding DNA: TGCGCCAGCAGCCAAGATATTGCTGACGGAAAACTGTTTTTT.